Listed here are 8 T cell receptor beta chains from one sample, sequenced in a study of blood T cell repertoires in COVID-19. TCRdb's table, derived via immunoSEQ multiplex PCR, lists solely in-frame clones and lacks some. The sample yields 240,000 or so clones, roughly four fifths seen once. Material: peripheral blood. Receptor source: a man in his thirties or forties who had recovered from COVID-19.

The chain employs TRBV5-6 and TRBJ2-7; 7 bases agree with TRBD2. The trim removed 5 bases at V and 2 bases at J, leaving 10 bases unmatched. This CDR3 contains 15 residues. CDR1 and CDR2 (germline): SGHDT, YYEEEE. CDR3 sequence reads: CASRSGLADTYEQYF. Here the CDR3 DNA reads TGTGCCAGCAGGTCGGGTCTAGCGGACACCTACGAGCAGTACTTC.

The rearrangement links TRBV2 to TRBJ2-3; D perhaps matches TRBD1 (6 bases). CDR1 and CDR2 (germline): SNHLY, FYNNEI. The CDR3 is 15 amino acids. V was cut by 8 bases and J by 0 bases, with 15 bases left in between. The CDR3 DNA sequence: TGTGCCAGCTATAACAGGGACCACAGCACAGATACGCAGTATTTT. Amino acid sequence: CASYNRDHSTDTQYF.

The chain has TRBV7-2 and TRBJ2-5; D is perhaps TRBD2 (7 bases). The V and J ends lost 5 bases and 5 bases respectively, with 24 bases between them. This CDR3 is built from 17 residues. Germline loops: CDR1 SGHTA, CDR2 FQGNSA. The CDR3 reads CASSRQASGGPGETQYF. The CDR3, as DNA: TGTGCCAGCAGCCGCCAGGCCTCGGGGGGCCCCGGGGAGACCCAGTACTTC.

The rearrangement uses TRBV5-1 and TRBJ1-4; D is perhaps TRBD1 (6 bases). The V gene's germline CDR1 is SGHRS and CDR2 YFSETQ. V was pared by 4 bases and J by 4 bases, with 14 bases between. The CDR3 loop spans 15 amino acids. The CDR3, as DNA: TGCGCCAGCAGCCCGGCAGGGGATCATAATGAAAAACTGTTTTTT. Translating gives CASSPAGDHNEKLFF.

This clone has a single count. This rearrangement joins TRBV27 to TRBJ2-6, with TRBD1 matching over 7 bases. The CDR3 covers 18 residues. Trimming took 6 bases from V and 2 from J; bases not matched to a gene: 13. Germline values: CDR1 MNHEY, CDR2 SMNVEV (reference sequence). CDR3 residues: CASRRFTGAAAGANVLTF. The DNA for the CDR3 is TGTGCCAGCAGGCGTTTTACAGGGGCAGCGGCTGGGGCCAACGTCCTGACTTTC.

This chain connects TRBV10-2 to TRBJ2-1; 10 positions agree with TRBD1. After removal of 4 bases from V and 8 bases from J, the junction contained 5 bases not matched to a gene. From germline, CDR1 is WSHSY and CDR2 SAAADI. This CDR3 has 14 amino acids. The CDR3 nucleotides read TGCGCCAGCAGTGGGGACAGGGGTTTTTATGAGCAGTTCTTC. It yields the protein CASSGDRGFYEQFF.

The chain combines TRBV10-3 with TRBJ2-5; 7 nucleotides line up with TRBD1. Germline V lookup: CDR1 ENHRY, CDR2 SYGVKD. The V and J ends lost 4 bases and 1 base, in that order; junction bases with no gene match: 3. The CDR3 loop spans 14 amino acids. The CDR3 region is CAISGDRAQETQYF. In nucleotides, the CDR3 is TGTGCCATCAGTGGAGACAGGGCCCAAGAGACCCAGTACTTC.

The rearrangement uses TRBV19 and TRBJ1-5, with D maybe TRBD1 (6 bases). Trimming removed 5 bases at V and 2 bases at J, with 10 bases between. The V gene's germline CDR1 is LNHDA and CDR2 SQIVND (reference sequence). The CDR3 is made up of 14 amino acids. The CDR3 sequence: CASSLYRGNQPQHF. CDR3 nucleotide sequence: TGTGCCAGTAGTTTATACAGGGGCAATCAGCCCCAGCATTTT.